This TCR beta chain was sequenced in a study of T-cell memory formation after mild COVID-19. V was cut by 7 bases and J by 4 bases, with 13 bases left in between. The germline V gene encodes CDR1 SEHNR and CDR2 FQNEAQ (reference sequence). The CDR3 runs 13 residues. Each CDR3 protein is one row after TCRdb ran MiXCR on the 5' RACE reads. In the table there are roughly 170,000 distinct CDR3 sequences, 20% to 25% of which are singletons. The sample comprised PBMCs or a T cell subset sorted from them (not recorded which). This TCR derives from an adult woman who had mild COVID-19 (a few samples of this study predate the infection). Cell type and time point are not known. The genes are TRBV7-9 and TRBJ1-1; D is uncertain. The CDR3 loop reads CASTHGRGTEAFF. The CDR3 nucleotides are TGTGCCAGCACCCATGGTCGAGGCACTGAAGCTTTCTTT.